The present T cell receptor beta chain was sequenced within a study of shared clonotypes between healthy human individuals. A deep-level run was used for the assay. In the original workflow: ImmunoSEQ sequences covered only the junction and lacked quality scores; filtering therefore differed. The method was immunoSEQ multiplex PCR; TCRdb's version includes in-frame clones alone and lacks a portion of them. V and J calls and clone size are as listed in that table; D and trimming were resolved from the DNA. Of about 1.1 million clones listed, roughly 74% are singletons. Broader study findings: The researchers took only blood, and tissue repertoires probably look different.

Donors were Caucasian adults residing in Nashville, Tennessee, USA. This clone has just a few counts. Its antigen is not identified. V was pared by 2 bases and J by 1 base, with 12 bases between. CDR1 is SGHTA, CDR2 FQGNSA, per germline. This CDR3 is 16 amino acids long. The TCR comes from a young man in good health. Some clones in this sample may be carry-over from other donors' samples. The chain uses TRBV7-2 and TRBJ2-1; D is uncertain. Sequencing was performed on memory CD4+ T cells from PBMCs. Subset indicated: CD45RA-negative fraction. CDR3 in amino acids: CASSLRLPSSYNEQFF. In nucleotides, the CDR3 is TGTGCCAGCAGCTTACGCCTCCCTTCATCCTACAATGAGCAGTTCTTC.